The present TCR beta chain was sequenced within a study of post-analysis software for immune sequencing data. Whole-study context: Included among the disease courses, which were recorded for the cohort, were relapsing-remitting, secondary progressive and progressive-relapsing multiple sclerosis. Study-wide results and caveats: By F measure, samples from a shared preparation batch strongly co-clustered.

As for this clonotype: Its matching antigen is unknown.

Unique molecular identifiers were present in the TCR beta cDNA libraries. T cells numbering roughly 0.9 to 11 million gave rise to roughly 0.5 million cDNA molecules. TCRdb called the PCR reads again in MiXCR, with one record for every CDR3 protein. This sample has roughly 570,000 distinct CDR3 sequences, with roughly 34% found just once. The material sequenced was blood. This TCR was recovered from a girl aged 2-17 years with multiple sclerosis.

CDR3 DNA: TGTGCCAGCAGCTTGCACAGTCTATACAATGAGCAGTTCTTC. It codes for CASSLHSLYNEQFF. V is TRBV5-6 and J is TRBJ2-1, with D unresolved. Deletions cut 1 base from V and 4 bases from J, with 9 bases between. The CDR3 runs 14 residues. The germline V gene has CDR1 SGHDT and CDR2 YYEEEE.